This entry concerns a single TCR beta chain. No antigen is known for it. The data originate from a study of OX40 agonist ivuxolimab in advanced cancers. In the study overall: One hepatocellular carcinoma and two cutaneous melanoma patients partially responded. Study-wide points: In the 0.1 to 3.0 mg/kg range, CD4+ and CD8+ blood T cells had expanded clonally by week 6.

The assay was immunoSEQ multiplex PCR, and TCRdb's table has in-frame clones only and misses some. Of some 73,000 clones in the sample, just under 90% are singletons; the top ten hold approximately 11%. The CDR3 loop spans 14 amino acids. With 3 bases clipped from V and 3 bases from J, the junction kept 4 bases outside the gene matches. Germline lookup yields CDR1 SGHDT and CDR2 YYEEEE. The receptor was isolated from an adult with an advanced solid tumor such as melanoma, head and neck, liver or kidney cancer. The V gene is TRBV5-6, the J gene TRBJ1-2; 8 nucleotides line up with TRBD1. Sequenced material: CD4+ or CD8+ T cells sorted from blood, taken in a trial of the OX40 agonist ivuxolimab. CDR3 amino acids: CASSWGTGHYGYTF. CDR3 sequence (DNA): TGTGCCAGCAGCTGGGGGACAGGACACTATGGCTACACCTTC.